This is a list of T cell receptor beta chains from one sample in a study of blood T cell repertoires in COVID-19. Using immunoSEQ multiplex PCR, the repertoire was profiled, and TCRdb retains in-frame clones only, with some absent. The sample holds about 84,000 clones, 83% seen once. Material: peripheral blood. The receptors here all came from a man older than 75 with active or convalescent COVID-19. The CDR3 runs from the conserved cysteine through the conserved F or W. The order of the fields is CDR3 length, D gene, V gene, CDR3 protein. The D gene is left open where the match is weak.

CDR3 length: 16
D gene: TRBD2
V gene: TRBV11-3
CDR3 protein: CASSLGTSGRGETQYF

CDR3 length: 15
D gene: TRBD1
V gene: TRBV5-5
CDR3 protein: CASSLASPGGYEQYF

CDR3 length: 15
D gene: NA
V gene: TRBV14
CDR3 protein: CASSPRHSANYGYTF

CDR3 length: 17
D gene: TRBD2
V gene: TRBV18
CDR3 protein: CASSPWTSGTSYNEQFF

CDR3 length: 16
D gene: NA
V gene: TRBV30
CDR3 protein: CAWSVFVGSETWGYTF

CDR3 length: 13
D gene: NA
V gene: TRBV5-1
CDR3 protein: CASSFGLGEGYTF

CDR3 length: 17
D gene: TRBD2
V gene: TRBV6-2/TRBV6-3
CDR3 protein: CASSSKGGLAGKDTQYF

CDR3 length: 17
D gene: NA
V gene: TRBV19
CDR3 protein: CASKARMGGRGSEKLFF

CDR3 length: 16
D gene: TRBD1
V gene: TRBV6-5
CDR3 protein: CASSYSRQGAQYEQYF

CDR3 length: 13
D gene: NA
V gene: TRBV4-1
CDR3 protein: CASSQGDYYGYTF

CDR3 length: 14
D gene: TRBD1
V gene: TRBV5-4
CDR3 protein: CASSYGQGHYGYTF

CDR3 length: 17
D gene: NA
V gene: TRBV5-1
CDR3 protein: CASSLDGRGYSNQPQHF

CDR3 length: 15
D gene: TRBD1
V gene: TRBV10-3
CDR3 protein: CAISAGQGGSTEAFF

CDR3 length: 15
D gene: NA
V gene: TRBV5-1
CDR3 protein: CASSLDPDRRGEQYF

CDR3 length: 15
D gene: NA
V gene: TRBV9
CDR3 protein: CASSVGIGSYNEQFF

CDR3 length: 16
D gene: TRBD1
V gene: TRBV5-1
CDR3 protein: CASSLLQGAPTGELFF

CDR3 length: 16
D gene: NA
V gene: TRBV7-2
CDR3 protein: CASSPTSGTPTYEQYF

CDR3 length: 15
D gene: TRBD2
V gene: TRBV10-3
CDR3 protein: CATKETSGNTGELFF

CDR3 length: 13
D gene: NA
V gene: TRBV11-3
CDR3 protein: CASSIGVTGELFF

CDR3 length: 12
D gene: TRBD1
V gene: TRBV12-3/TRBV12-4
CDR3 protein: CASSSQGPEQYF

CDR3 length: 15
D gene: NA
V gene: TRBV2
CDR3 protein: CASSRSRVSNQPQHF

CDR3 length: 14
D gene: NA
V gene: TRBV14
CDR3 protein: CASSRGTVPYEQYF

CDR3 length: 14
D gene: TRBD2
V gene: TRBV6-5
CDR3 protein: CASSTGLVSDTQYF

CDR3 length: 15
D gene: NA
V gene: TRBV28
CDR3 protein: CASSLVIWGADTQYF

CDR3 length: 14
D gene: NA
V gene: TRBV10-3
CDR3 protein: CAISVDTHGYGYTF

CDR3 length: 14
D gene: NA
V gene: TRBV5-1
CDR3 protein: CASMSGRYTGELFF

CDR3 length: 15
D gene: TRBD1
V gene: TRBV5-8
CDR3 protein: CASSQGQAANEKLFF

CDR3 length: 13
D gene: NA
V gene: TRBV18
CDR3 protein: CASSPPSTTEAFF

CDR3 length: 14
D gene: TRBD1
V gene: TRBV6-5
CDR3 protein: CASMMDRAGNTIYF

CDR3 length: 15
D gene: TRBD1
V gene: TRBV7-9
CDR3 protein: CASSLMTGRNEKLFF

CDR3 length: 14
D gene: NA
V gene: TRBV7-8
CDR3 protein: CASSGYRDSYEQYF

CDR3 length: 13
D gene: NA
V gene: TRBV10-3
CDR3 protein: CAISDRAVYGYTF

CDR3 length: 16
D gene: NA
V gene: TRBV5-1
CDR3 protein: CASSLGRSGYNSPLHF

CDR3 length: 16
D gene: TRBD1
V gene: TRBV15
CDR3 protein: CATSTAQGDRFYEQYF

CDR3 length: 16
D gene: TRBD2
V gene: TRBV4-3
CDR3 protein: CASSQAGLAGTDTQYF

CDR3 length: 14
D gene: TRBD1
V gene: TRBV7-2
CDR3 protein: CASSSTGTSTEAFF

CDR3 length: 20
D gene: TRBD2
V gene: TRBV28
CDR3 protein: CASSGWWAWRASGLLETQYF

CDR3 length: 16
D gene: NA
V gene: TRBV10-2
CDR3 protein: CASSGTTGWVSYEQYF

CDR3 length: 16
D gene: TRBD2
V gene: TRBV7-3
CDR3 protein: CASSLITGRGGNEQFF

CDR3 length: 14
D gene: NA
V gene: TRBV28
CDR3 protein: CASSSQQGAYGYTF

CDR3 length: 16
D gene: TRBD1
V gene: TRBV5-1
CDR3 protein: CASSGVTGDPGNTIYF

CDR3 length: 16
D gene: NA
V gene: TRBV11-3
CDR3 protein: CARLGRVGLNTDTQYF

CDR3 length: 13
D gene: NA
V gene: TRBV10-1
CDR3 protein: CASSEGAVYEQYF

CDR3 length: 16
D gene: NA
V gene: TRBV10-3
CDR3 protein: CAGRSLAPSSYNEQFF

CDR3 length: 13
D gene: TRBD1
V gene: TRBV18
CDR3 protein: CASQQQGGTEAFF

CDR3 length: 14
D gene: NA
V gene: TRBV5-1
CDR3 protein: CASSPPGLAYEQFF

CDR3 length: 19
D gene: TRBD1
V gene: TRBV3-1/TRBV3-2
CDR3 protein: CASSHPGTGGPKDNSPLHF

CDR3 length: 14
D gene: TRBD2
V gene: TRBV6-2/TRBV6-3
CDR3 protein: CASSPAGAIYEQYF

CDR3 length: 15
D gene: NA
V gene: TRBV14
CDR3 protein: CASRPGGRGGNEQFF

CDR3 length: 14
D gene: NA
V gene: TRBV5-4
CDR3 protein: CASSLDTATYGYTF

CDR3 length: 17
D gene: NA
V gene: TRBV7-8
CDR3 protein: CASSPPGGRAGANVLTF

CDR3 length: 16
D gene: TRBD1
V gene: TRBV6-6
CDR3 protein: CASSYSRQGVGKAQYF

CDR3 length: 17
D gene: NA
V gene: TRBV19
CDR3 protein: CASSRAHGLGPNTEAFF

CDR3 length: 15
D gene: NA
V gene: TRBV9
CDR3 protein: CASSFSTGPATEAFF

CDR3 length: 14
D gene: TRBD1
V gene: TRBV28
CDR3 protein: CASSAGQGYSPLHF